The 25 T cell receptor beta chains in this list originate from one sample, sequenced in a study of post-analysis software for immune sequencing data. Study-wide points: Several TRBV segments occurring more often in patients than controls included TRBV5-6, TRBV5-1 and TRBV20-1.

TCR beta cDNA libraries had unique molecular identifiers. A single record per CDR3 protein comes from TCRdb applying MiXCR to the PCR reads. The sample gives a few hundred thousand distinct CDR3 sequences, 30% to 45% of which show up once; less than 6% is in the top ten. For these receptors, no antigen is known. Sequencing was done on a sample of blood. The receptor source for this set is a girl between 5 and 17 years old with multiple sclerosis.

This clonotype appeared many times. V is TRBV5-1 and J is TRBJ2-1; 11 bases align to TRBD2. CDR1 and CDR2 (germline): SGHRS, YFSETQ. V trimming: 6 bases; J trimming: 4 bases; junction bases outside the gene matches: 9. The CDR3 totals 16 residues. CDR3 in amino acids: CASTITSGSLYNEQFF. CDR3 bases: TGCGCCAGCACCATAACTAGCGGGAGTTTGTACAATGAGCAGTTCTTC.

This clonotype was seen a handful of times. The chain joins TRBV7-9 to TRBJ1-2; tentatively, D is TRBD1 (5 bases). CDR1 and CDR2 (germline): SEHNR, FQNEAQ (reference sequence). Trimming shortened V by 3 bases and J by 7 bases, and 21 bases separated the two germline ends. This CDR3 comprises 16 residues. CDR3: CASSFSAGTRRGGYTF. CDR3 DNA: TGTGCCAGCAGCTTTAGCGCGGGGACCCGGAGGGGTGGCTACACCTTC.

As regards this clonotype: A much larger clone sits a single nucleotide away, making a read error possible. The chain uses TRBV5-1 and TRBJ1-4; unclear D gene. CDR1 SGHRS and CDR2 YFSETQ come from the germline V gene. The CDR3 consists of 15 residues. The CDR3 here is CAGSSNSATNEKLFF. The CDR3 DNA follows: TGCGCCGGCAGCTCGAACAGTGCAACTAATGAAAAACTGTTTTTT.

Comment on this clonotype: A much bigger clone sits one base away, suggesting this may be a read error. This chain connects TRBV6-1 to TRBJ2-5; D is possibly TRBD2 (5 bases). Germline V lookup: CDR1 MNHNS, CDR2 SASEGT. This CDR3 contains 13 residues. CDR3 sequence reads: CASREAVRGTQYF. CDR3 bases: TGTGCCAGCAGGGAAGCGGTCCGGGGGACCCAGTACTTC.

This clonotype showed up many times. This chain joins TRBV6-5 and TRBJ1-2; D might be TRBD1 (6 bases). The CDR3 runs 15 residues. The germline V and J ends were trimmed by 0 bases and 2 bases, with 10 bases remaining between them. Germline V gene sequence: CDR1 MNHEY, CDR2 SVGAGI. This CDR3 reads CASSYSTGINYGYTF. Written as DNA, the CDR3 is TGTGCCAGCAGTTACTCGACAGGAATAAACTATGGCTACACCTTC.

This clonotype was observed at least ten times. The chain combines TRBV20-1 with TRBJ1-5; no clear D gene. There are 12 residues in the CDR3. Germline CDR1 reads DFQATT; CDR2 reads SNEGSKA (reference sequence). Written as DNA, the CDR3 is TGCAGCGCCTCGGGGAACGATCAGCCCCAGCATTTT. Translating it yields CSASGNDQPQHF.

Remarks on this clonotype: The junction and the germline gene differ at one end; a read error may be behind it. The chain has TRBV6-5 and TRBJ2-1; D uncertain. Looked up from germline, CDR1 is MNHEY and CDR2 is SVGAGI. The CDR3 contains 14 residues. CDR3 in DNA: TGTGCCTGCAGTTACAACAGAAATTACAATGAGCAGTTCTTC. It encodes CACSYNRNYNEQFF.

This clonotype was picked up a small number of times. The chain employs TRBV12-3 or TRBV12-4 and TRBJ2-1, with D possibly TRBD1 on 6 matching bases. The CDR3 runs 15 residues. V lost 6 bases and J lost 9, with 21 bases in between. CDR3 sequence: CASRRNQQGTGEQFF. DNA of the CDR3: TGTGCCAGCAGAAGGAACCAACAGGGAACTGGTGAGCAGTTCTTC.

This clonotype came up many times. V gene TRBV7-7 combines with J gene TRBJ2-7; 7 positions match TRBD1. Per the germline V gene, CDR1 is SSHAT and CDR2 is FNYEAQ (reference sequence). The CDR3 length is 14 residues. V lost 7 bases, J lost 1 base, and 7 bases stayed unmatched. The CDR3 spells CASTRRDSSYEQYF. The CDR3 nucleotides read TGTGCCAGCACCCGACGGGACAGTTCCTACGAGCAGTACTTC.

Turning to this clonotype: A clone one base away is much larger, so this may be a read error. The limits of the CDR3 on the DNA are not certain, so only TCRdb's listed CDR3 is given. This chain connects TRBV6-1 to TRBJ2-5. Ends included, the CDR3 has 13 residues. Per germline, CDR1 MNHNS and CDR2 SASEGT. The CDR3 here is CAGSSSGFYEQYF.

The V gene is TRBV10-3, the J gene TRBJ2-1; 9 bases are a match to TRBD2. CDR3 length: 15 residues. CDR1 and CDR2 (germline): ENHRY, SYGVKD. Trimming took 5 bases from V and 7 from J; bases not matched to a gene: 9. CDR3 loop: CAISRAGGSENEQFF. In DNA form, the CDR3 reads TGTGCCATCAGTCGAGCGGGGGGCTCGGAAAATGAGCAGTTCTTC.

A note on this clonotype: A junction end diverges from the germline sequence, so it may reflect a read error. V gene TRBV7-9 combines with J gene TRBJ1-2; 7 bases are shared with TRBD1. The CDR3 totals 14 residues. The germline V gene encodes CDR1 SEHNR and CDR2 FQNEAQ (reference sequence). CDR3 residues: CASRDTGDWSGYTF. In nucleotides, the CDR3 is TGTGCTAGCAGGGACACAGGGGACTGGAGCGGCTACACCTTC.

This clonotype was counted many times. The genes are TRBV10-2 and TRBJ2-5; D is unresolved. The germline gives CDR1 WSHSY, CDR2 SAAADI. This CDR3 region has 13 residues. The V gene lost 8 bases and the J gene lost 2 bases, with 12 bases spanning the gap. CDR3 residues: CASFNMDQETQYF. CDR3 coding DNA: TGCGCCAGCTTCAACATGGATCAAGAGACCCAGTACTTC.

Ten or more counts support this clonotype. The chain uses TRBV7-2 and TRBJ1-2; D call uncertain. Trimming removed 1 base from V and 8 bases from J, with 11 bases in between. Germline CDR1 reads SGHTA; CDR2 reads FQGNSA. This CDR3 spans 13 amino acids. Written as DNA, the CDR3 is TGTGCCAGCAGCTTAGTAGGCCCGCTGGGCTACACCTTC. Translating gives CASSLVGPLGYTF.

This clonotype was seen repeatedly, ten times or more. The genes are TRBV20-1 and TRBJ2-3, with D unclear. The CDR3 extends over 16 amino acids. Per germline, CDR1 DFQATT and CDR2 SNEGSKA (reference sequence). Trimming removed 0 bases from V and 3 bases from J, with 16 bases in between. CDR3 sequence reads: CSARDPTGVKTDTQYF. The DNA for the CDR3 is TGCAGTGCTAGAGATCCGACTGGGGTCAAGACAGATACGCAGTATTTT.

This clonotype was seen repeatedly, ten times or more. CDR3 sequence reads: CASSYRVETEAFF. DNA of the CDR3: TGTGCCAGCAGTTACCGGGTAGAAACTGAAGCTTTCTTT. V usage is TRBV6-5 and J usage is TRBJ1-1; D unresolved. Germline CDR1 reads MNHEY; CDR2 reads SVGAGI. The length of the CDR3 is 13 residues. V lost 2 bases and J lost 5, with 9 bases in between.

The V call is TRBV4-1, the J call TRBJ2-5; D remains unclear. The end of the DNA is better explained by TRBJ2-4, so the J call may be wrong. CDR3 size: 15 residues. From germline, CDR1 is MGHRA and CDR2 YSYEKL. The CDR3, as DNA: TGCGCCAGCAGCCAAGATGGGTCTCTGGGAAACATTCAGTACTTC. Its translation: CASSQDGSLGNIQYF.

The chain uses TRBV19 and TRBJ1-1, with D perhaps TRBD1 (5 bases). There are 12 residues in the CDR3. CDR1 is LNHDA, CDR2 SQIVND, per germline (reference sequence). The germline V and J ends were trimmed by 7 bases and 10 bases, with 16 bases remaining between them. DNA of the CDR3: TGTGCCAGTACCCACCTGACCGGGGGAGCTTTCTTT. The encoded protein is CASTHLTGGAFF.

This clonotype appeared many times. The chain links TRBV6-5 to TRBJ2-1, with 9 positions matching TRBD2. This CDR3 has 12 amino acids. Germline V gene data show CDR1 as MNHEY and CDR2 as SVGAGI. V shed 7 bases and J 6 bases; nucleotides not matched to a gene: 1. CDR3 sequence (DNA): TGTGCCAGCACGACTAGCGGCAATGAGCAGTTCTTC. It specifies CASTTSGNEQFF.

This clonotype was counted between two and nine times. The V and J genes are TRBV6-6 and TRBJ2-7; D unresolved. The V gene lost 2 bases and the J gene lost 6 bases, with 5 bases spanning the gap. Germline CDR1 MNHNY, CDR2 SVGAGI (reference sequence). The CDR3 length is 11 residues. CDR3: CASSYGREQYF. CDR3 sequence (DNA): TGTGCCAGCAGTTACGGGCGCGAGCAGTACTTC.

This clonotype was seen ten or more times. The rearrangement joins TRBV7-7 to TRBJ2-1; tentatively, D is TRBD2 (5 bases). The CDR3 length is 16 residues. The V gene's germline CDR1 is SSHAT and CDR2 FNYEAQ (reference sequence). The V end was cut by 5 bases, the J end by 2 bases, with 16 bases between. CDR3 nucleotide sequence: TGTGCCAGCAGCCCAGCCCCCAGCGGAGCCTACAATGAGCAGTTCTTC. This translates into CASSPAPSGAYNEQFF.

The gene calls are TRBV20-1 and TRBJ1-1; no reliable D call. The CDR3 length is 12 residues. Germline-derived CDR1 and CDR2 are DFQATT and SNEGSKA (reference sequence). Between the trimmed V and J ends, which lost 7 bases and 4 bases, there was a span of 13 bases. The CDR3 region has the DNA TGCAGTGGGCGGGTGGGGAGCACTGAAGCTTTCTTT. Translated: CSGRVGSTEAFF.

As for this clonotype: A much larger clone sits a single nucleotide away, making a read error possible. This chain connects TRBV10-3 to TRBJ1-4; TRBD1 matches 7 bases. CDR1 ENHRY and CDR2 SYGVKD come from the germline V gene. Losses at the gene ends were 1 base for V and 5 bases for J; bases not matched to a gene: 7. This CDR3 spans 16 amino acids. CDR3 DNA: TGTGCCATCAGTGAGTACGACAGGGATGGCAATGAAAAACTGTTTTTT. It yields the protein CAISEYDRDGNEKLFF.

The CDR3 here is CSAGVAASSYEQYF. DNA of the CDR3: TGCAGTGCTGGGGTAGCGGCGAGCTCCTACGAGCAGTACTTC. The J gene is TRBJ2-7, the V gene TRBV20-1, with D perhaps matching TRBD2 (6 bases). The CDR3 consists of 14 residues. Germline-derived CDR1 and CDR2 are DFQATT and SNEGSKA (reference sequence). The germline V and J ends were trimmed by 5 bases and 0 bases, with 14 bases remaining between them.

This clonotype was detected a few times. V is TRBV7-9 and J is TRBJ2-1; D ambiguous. This CDR3 comprises 15 residues. Trimming took 4 bases from V and 1 from J, leaving 11 bases between them. Germline V gives CDR1 SEHNR, CDR2 FQNEAQ (reference sequence). In nucleotides, the CDR3 is TGTGCCAGCAGCTCTCTAGGACGGTCCTACAATGAGCAGTTCTTC. This encodes CASSSLGRSYNEQFF.